The 17 T cell receptor beta chains below all came from one sample that was sequenced in a study of blood T cells in healthy people across ages. A second PCR, run for 7 to 11 cycles, used a sample-barcoded 5' primer plus a J-beta primer mix. Each CDR3 protein is one row after TCRdb ran MiXCR on the 5' RACE reads. Of over 600,000 distinct CDR3 sequences in the sample, more than 55% were seen once. The sequencing sample was made of blood. These receptors came from a middle-aged man in good health.

This clonotype was detected once. A single base separates this from a much larger clone, so it may be a read error. The chain carries TRBV4-2 and TRBJ2-1; D uncertain. The CDR3 is made up of 14 amino acids. Germline values: CDR1 LGHNA, CDR2 YNFKEQ. The V end lost 4 bases, the J end lost 13 bases, and 20 bases lay between the germline ends. The CDR3 spells CASSPAGVQETQFF. DNA for the CDR3: TGTGCCAGCAGCCCCGCCGGCGTCCAAGAGACCCAGTTCTTC.

This clonotype was seen a single time. The chain couples TRBV2 to TRBJ2-5, with 11 bases identical to TRBD1. CDR1 is SNHLY and CDR2 is FYNNEI in the germline V gene. This CDR3 has 15 residues. V shed 3 bases, J shed 11 bases, and the junction held 11 bases outside the gene matches. CDR3 sequence (DNA): TGTGCCAGCAGTGAGGACAGGGGGCGGACCAGTGAGCAGTACTTC. Its translation is CASSEDRGRTSEQYF. The variable domain in full, completed from reference TRBV2 and TRBJ2-5, reads EPEVTQTPSHQVTQMGQEVILRCVPISNHLYFYWYRQILGQKVEFLVSFYNNEISEKSEIFDDQFSVERPDGSNFTLKIRSTKLEDSAMYFCASSEDRGRTSEQYFGPGTRLLVL.

This chain uses TRBV7-2 with TRBJ1-5; 7 nucleotides agree with TRBD1. The CDR3 totals 13 residues. Germline CDR1 reads SGHTA; CDR2 reads FQGNSA. V trimming: 5 bases; J trimming: 13 bases; junction bases outside the gene matches: 11. The CDR3 reads CASSPLFLGQQHF. In nucleotides, the CDR3 is TGTGCCAGCAGCCCCCTTTTTTTGGGACAGCAGCATTTT.

The chain carries TRBV7-9 and TRBJ2-1; 12 positions match TRBD2. V was clipped by 3 bases and J by 10 bases; unmatched bases: 7. There are 15 residues in the CDR3. The germline V gene has CDR1 SEHNR and CDR2 FQNEAQ (reference sequence). The CDR3 nucleotides are TGTGCCAGCAGCTTGCTAGCGGGGGGGCCATCCGAGCAGTTCTTC. It codes for CASSLLAGGPSEQFF.

This clonotype was detected a few times. The rearrangement uses TRBV28 and TRBJ2-7; 12 bases fit TRBD2. After removal of 2 bases from V and 4 bases from J, the junction contained 3 bases not matched to a gene. CDR1 and CDR2 (germline): MDHEN, SYDVKM. The length of the CDR3 is 15 residues. CDR3 nucleotide sequence: TGTGCCAGCAGTTTAGCGCTAGCGGGAGGGTACGAGCAGTACTTC. Its translation is CASSLALAGGYEQYF.

The sample holds a few counts of this clonotype. At one end, the junction sequence differs from germline, possibly due to a read error. This chain uses TRBV3-1 with TRBJ2-7; weak D call: TRBD2 (6 bases). CDR1 and CDR2 (germline): LGHDT, YNNKEL (reference sequence). CDR3 size: 15 residues. CDR3 nucleotides: TGTGCCAGCAGCCAGCCGCCTAGCGTCTCCGACGAGCAGTACTTC. Amino acids: CASSQPPSVSDEQYF.

V gene TRBV12-3 or TRBV12-4 combines with J gene TRBJ1-4, with D maybe TRBD1 (6 bases). The CDR3 has 15 residues. Trimming took 6 bases from V and 3 from J, leaving 14 bases between them. The CDR3 nucleotides read TGTGCCAGCAGACTCTCAACAGGGCCTAATGAAAAACTGTTTTTT. Protein: CASRLSTGPNEKLFF.

The V call is TRBV20-1, the J call TRBJ2-7; D is possibly TRBD2 (6 bases). Germline V gene data show CDR1 as DFQATT and CDR2 as SNEGSKA (reference sequence). The CDR3 contains 15 residues. Deletions cut 0 bases from V and 3 bases from J, with 15 bases between. The CDR3 loop reads CSARDLAGRFYEQYF. DNA of the CDR3: TGCAGTGCTAGAGATTTGGCGGGACGATTCTACGAGCAGTACTTC.

This chain links TRBV13 with TRBJ2-5; a possible D gene is TRBD1 (6 bases). V was cut by 8 bases and J by 4 bases, with 17 bases left in between. The germline V gene encodes CDR1 PRHDT and CDR2 FYEKMQ (reference sequence). CDR3 size: 14 residues. The CDR3 nucleotides are TGTGCCAGCTTAATCCAGGGGATCCCAGAGACCCAGTACTTC. Translated, it gives CASLIQGIPETQYF.

This clonotype appeared many times. The chain links TRBV3-1 to TRBJ2-1; 9 bases line up with TRBD2. The length of the CDR3 is 16 residues. V dropped 0 bases and J dropped 5; count of bases not matched to a gene: 5. CDR1 is LGHDT, CDR2 YNNKEL, per germline (reference sequence). CDR3 in amino acids: CASSQDASGRNNEQFF. CDR3 in DNA: TGTGCCAGCAGCCAAGACGCGAGCGGGAGGAACAATGAGCAGTTCTTC.

To note about this clonotype: This may be a read error, as it is one base from a much larger clone. The chain has TRBV20-1 and TRBJ2-3; D is possibly TRBD2 (7 bases). Trimming left V 0 bases short and J 2 bases short, with 12 bases between. The V gene's germline CDR1 is DFQATT and CDR2 SNEGSKA (reference sequence). This CDR3 spans 15 amino acids. In DNA, the CDR3 is TGCAGTGCTAGAGACGGGGGGCCAAACACAGATACGCAGTATTTT. This codes for CSARDGGPNTDTQYF.

The rearrangement uses TRBV5-5 and TRBJ2-2, with D possibly being TRBD2 (5 bases). Trimming removed 5 bases at V and 2 bases at J, with 16 bases between. CDR3 length equals 16 residues. Germline V gene lookup returns CDR1 SGHKS and CDR2 YYEKEE (reference sequence). The CDR3 DNA is TGTGCCAGCAGACCGGGGTCCCCATCTAACACCGGGGAGCTGTTTTTT. As protein: CASRPGSPSNTGELFF.

V is TRBV20-1 and J is TRBJ2-3; D not resolved. V gave up 2 bases and J gave up 0 bases, with 18 bases separating them. Germline V CDR1 and CDR2: DFQATT, SNEGSKA (reference sequence). The CDR3 has 17 amino acids. The CDR3 DNA reads as TGCAGTGCTAGATTGCCTTACACCCTTGGAAGCACAGATACGCAGTATTTT. Its protein product is CSARLPYTLGSTDTQYF.

The V gene is TRBV11-3, the J gene TRBJ2-3; D remains ambiguous. Germline V gene lookup returns CDR1 SGHNT and CDR2 YENEEA. V gave up 7 bases and J gave up 0 bases, with 11 bases separating them. The CDR3 runs 14 residues. CDR3 amino acids: CASTTGPSTDTQYF. The DNA for the CDR3 is TGTGCCAGCACCACCGGACCAAGCACAGATACGCAGTATTTT.

The chain uses TRBV7-6 and TRBJ2-4, with TRBD2 identical over 7 bases. V shed 3 bases, J shed 13 bases, and the junction held 9 bases outside the gene matches. Germline CDR1 is SGHVS and CDR2 is FNYEAQ. The CDR3 sequence is 13 residues long. The CDR3 spells CASSFGATREQYF. The CDR3 DNA is TGTGCCAGCAGCTTTGGGGCAACGCGGGAGCAGTACTTC.

The chain links TRBV6-2 or TRBV6-3 to TRBJ2-5; tentatively, D is TRBD1 or TRBD2 (5 bases each). Germline V gives CDR1 MNHEY, CDR2 SVGEGT. The CDR3 contains 14 residues. V was clipped by 6 bases and J by 3 bases, with 14 bases between them. The CDR3 reads CASRIAPGKETQYF. The CDR3 nucleotides are TGTGCCAGCAGGATAGCGCCAGGGAAAGAGACCCAGTACTTC.

As regards this clonotype: This may arise from a read error, as a much more abundant clone is one base away. The chain is built from TRBV2 and TRBJ2-3; D remains unclear. The CDR3 contains 15 residues. Trimming stripped 8 bases from V and 2 bases from J, with 17 bases between. CDR1 is SNHLY and CDR2 is FYNNEI in the germline V gene. The CDR3 protein is CASQPGPCTTDTQYF. The CDR3 nucleotides are TGTGCCAGCCAACCGGGCCCCTGTACCACAGATACGCAGTATTTT.